The rows below give T cell receptor beta chains drawn from one sample of a study of blood T cells in healthy people across ages. TCRdb re-derived calls from the 5' RACE reads in MiXCR, one entry per CDR3 protein. Of roughly 570,000 distinct CDR3 sequences detected, 27% appear once; the ten largest clones hold approximately 18%. Sequencing input: blood. The receptor set was obtained from a woman in her 70s in good health. CDR3s include the opening cysteine and the closing phenylalanine or tryptophan. Fields, in order: J gene, V gene, clone size, D gene, CDR3 protein, CDR3 DNA. D genes are given only for firm matches. Rows give clone size only sometimes, using once, few, many, or a class for an expanded clone.

TRBJ2-3,TRBV7-2,few,-,CASSLSPGAPYTQYF,TGTGCCAGCAGCTTAAGTCCGGGGGCCCCGTATACGCAGTATTTT
TRBJ2-3,TRBV29-1,-,-,CSADDTLGTDTQYF,TGCAGCGCGGACGACACTCTGGGCACAGATACGCAGTATTTT
TRBJ1-5,TRBV6-5,-,-,CASSIGGPNQPQHF,TGTGCCAGCAGTATCGGGGGTCCCAATCAGCCCCAGCATTTT
TRBJ1-4,TRBV4-2,few,TRBD1,CASSQVSTGAEKLFF,TGTGCCAGCAGCCAAGTTTCGACAGGGGCTGAAAAACTGTTTTTT
TRBJ1-2,TRBV6-5,-,-,CASSYSRGGANYGYTF,TGTGCCAGCAGTTACTCGAGAGGGGGTGCTAACTATGGCTACACCTTC
TRBJ2-5,TRBV3-1,few,-,CASSLTPETQYF,TGTGCCAGCAGCCTCACGCCAGAGACCCAGTACTTC
TRBJ2-5,TRBV2,-,-,CASSGGPYQETQYF,TGTGCCAGCAGCGGGGGACCGTACCAAGAGACCCAGTACTTC
TRBJ2-1,TRBV7-9,many,-,CASSLEGSSLEEQFF,TGTGCCAGCAGCTTAGAAGGGAGCTCTCTGGAGGAGCAGTTCTTC
TRBJ1-1,TRBV5-1,few,TRBD1,CASSLQGYAEAFF,TGCGCCAGCAGCTTACAGGGGTACGCTGAAGCTTTCTTT
TRBJ2-3,TRBV5-1,-,TRBD2,CASSSGLAGGSDTQYF,TGCGCCAGCAGCTCCGGACTAGCGGGGGGCTCAGATACGCAGTATTTT
TRBJ1-2,TRBV20-1,-,TRBD1,CSARSRGPYGYTF,TGCAGTGCTAGAAGCAGGGGGCCGTATGGCTACACCTTC
TRBJ2-1,TRBV12-3/TRBV12-4,few,-,CASSLNVAGEQFF,TGTGCCAGCAGTTTGAACGTCGCGGGTGAGCAGTTCTTC
TRBJ2-7,TRBV20-1,few,-,CSARGVTTSYEQYF,TGCAGTGCTAGGGGGGTCACTACCTCCTACGAGCAGTACTTC
TRBJ2-6,TRBV11-2,few,-,CASSFHRSSGANVLTF,TGTGCCAGCAGCTTTCACAGGAGCTCTGGGGCCAACGTCCTGACTTTC
TRBJ1-2,TRBV5-6,few,-,CASSFMLRNYGYTF,TGTGCCAGCAGCTTTATGTTAAGGAACTATGGCTACACCTTC
TRBJ1-2,TRBV7-2,-,TRBD1,CASSLGRQQGAGGYTF,TGTGCCAGCAGCTTAGGGAGGCAGCAGGGGGCTGGTGGCTACACCTTC
TRBJ2-1,TRBV20-1,-,-,CSAARSNEQFF,TGCAGTGCTGCCCGGTCCAATGAGCAGTTCTTC
TRBJ1-6,TRBV6-2/TRBV6-3,few,-,CASQSSYNSPLHF,TGTGCCAGCCAGAGCTCCTATAATTCACCCCTCCACTTT
TRBJ2-7,TRBV4-1,-,-,CASSQVAGIETYEQYF,TGCGCCAGCAGCCAAGTCGCCGGGATAGAAACCTACGAGCAGTACTTC
TRBJ1-1,TRBV5-1,few,-,CASSLSGPMNTEAFF,TGCGCCAGCAGCTTGTCAGGACCGATGAACACTGAAGCTTTCTTT
TRBJ1-1,TRBV10-3,once,-,CATIGGRGTEAFF,TGTGCCACCATCGGGGGGCGAGGCACTGAAGCTTTCTTT
TRBJ1-1,TRBV6-5,-,-,CASTYRAATEAFF,TGTGCCAGCACCTACCGAGCAGCTACTGAAGCTTTCTTT
TRBJ2-7,TRBV10-3,-,TRBD2,CAISEAGTSYEQYF,TGTGCCATCAGTGAGGCCGGGACTAGCTACGAGCAGTACTTC
TRBJ2-3,TRBV29-1,few,TRBD2,CSTGLAGTDTQYF,TGCAGCACGGGACTAGCGGGCACAGATACGCAGTATTTT
TRBJ2-1,TRBV29-1,-,TRBD1,CSVEIQGQGSYNEQFF,TGCAGCGTTGAAATCCAGGGACAGGGCTCCTACAATGAGCAGTTCTTC
TRBJ1-1,TRBV4-2,-,-,CASNQRTANTEAFF,TGTGCCAGCAACCAAAGGACAGCTAACACTGAAGCTTTCTTT
TRBJ2-5,TRBV20-1,-,TRBD2,CSARDGLAGGQETQYF,TGCAGTGCTAGAGATGGGTTAGCGGGGGGGCAAGAGACCCAGTACTTC
TRBJ1-4,TRBV12-3/TRBV12-4,-,-,CASSFMGSEKLFF,TGTGCCAGCAGTTTCATGGGGTCTGAAAAACTGTTTTTT
TRBJ2-5,TRBV10-3,-,TRBD2,CAISPAKRGPWETQYF,TGTGCCATCAGCCCGGCGAAGCGGGGGCCCTGGGAGACCCAGTACTTC
TRBJ2-7,TRBV9,few,TRBD1,CASSPQTGAYEQYF,TGTGCCAGCAGCCCCCAGACAGGGGCCTACGAGCAGTACTTC
TRBJ1-5,TRBV13,-,TRBD1,CASSRQGYSNQPQHF,TGTGCCAGCAGCCGACAGGGATATAGCAATCAGCCCCAGCATTTT
TRBJ2-3,TRBV7-2,-,-,CASRLDTQYF,TGTGCCAGCAGGCTTGATACGCAGTATTTT
TRBJ1-1,TRBV7-9,few,-,CASSRVGGTEAFF,TGTGCCAGCAGCCGTGTGGGGGGCACTGAAGCTTTCTTT